Included here is one T cell receptor (beta chain) sequence, with context. Its antigen remains unknown. The data derive from a study of T cells in localized non-small cell lung cancer. This table comes from immunoSEQ multiplex PCR, and its TCRdb copy is limited to in-frame clones, with some not included. The repertoire includes under 50,000 clones, roughly 89% of them detected once, and about 5.6% sits in the top ten. Overall study findings and caveats: Appearances in adjacent lung were noted for a median approximately 50 of the top 100 tumor clones. Uninvolved nearby lung showed the greatest T cell clonality, exceeding that found in tumor.

Germline assignment: CDR1 MNHEY and CDR2 SMNVEV (reference sequence). The junction had 4 bases not matched to a gene; V was cut back by 2 bases and J by 5 bases. There are 15 residues in the CDR3. Material: peripheral blood mononuclear cells, obtained before any cancer treatment. The chain combines TRBV27 with TRBJ2-2; 8 bases are shared with TRBD2. The clonotype originates from a male donor older than 55 with stage II lung adenocarcinoma. CDR3 loop: CASSLGREGTGELFF. CDR3 bases: TGTGCCAGCAGTTTAGGTCGGGAGGGGACCGGGGAGCTGTTTTTT.